This is a list of T cell receptor beta chains from one sample in a study of blood T cells in healthy people across ages. One entry per CDR3 protein, called by TCRdb with MiXCR from the 5' RACE reads. The table includes 980,000 or so distinct CDR3 sequences, roughly 43% detected once. The specimen sequenced was blood. These receptors all stem from a man aged 25-45 years in good health. CDR3s include the opening cysteine and the closing phenylalanine or tryptophan. A D gene is named only where the DNA matches it firmly. Size is stated for part of the rows, as once, few or many counts, or as a class when the clone is expanded.

>TRBV5-1|TRBD1|TRBJ2-5|few
TGCGCCAGCAGCTCGAACACAGGGGGCGAAGAGACCCAGTACTTC
CASSSNTGGEETQYF
>TRBV20-1|TRBD2|TRBJ2-5|.
TGCAGTCTCCGAACCGCTAGCGGGGTGCAAGAGACCCAGTACTTC
CSLRTASGVQETQYF
>TRBV6-5|TRBD2|TRBJ2-7|.
TGTGCCAGCAGTTACGGAGCGGGGGAGGTCAATGAGCAGTACTTC
CASSYGAGEVNEQYF
>TRBV6-2/TRBV6-3|.|TRBJ2-1|.
TGTGCCAGCAGTTTCCAGGGGATCCGGGACAATGAGCAGTTCTTC
CASSFQGIRDNEQFF
>TRBV20-1|.|TRBJ1-4|few
TGCAGTGCCCCCAAGACTCCGACCCATAATGAAAAACTGTTTTTT
CSAPKTPTHNEKLFF
>TRBV27|.|TRBJ2-7|.
TGTGCCAGCAGTTTAGGCGGGGTTACCTACGAGCAGTACTTC
CASSLGGVTYEQYF
>TRBV5-1|.|TRBJ2-7|.
TGCGCCAGCAGCTTGGACCCAGCTCTATCCTACGAGCAGTACTTC
CASSLDPALSYEQYF
>TRBV6-5|TRBD1|TRBJ1-4|.
TGTGCCACCACGACAGGGACCAGCGAAAAACTGTTTTTT
CATTTGTSEKLFF
>TRBV7-8|.|TRBJ2-1|few
TGTGCCAGCAGTTACCCAGTATCCTACAATGAGCAGTTCTTC
CASSYPVSYNEQFF
>TRBV4-2|.|TRBJ1-4|.
TGTGCCAGCAGCCAAGACTTGGGAACTAATGAAAAACTGTTTTTT
CASSQDLGTNEKLFF
>TRBV5-1|TRBD2|TRBJ2-7|.
TGCGCCAGCAGTACAAGCGGGGGTCCCTACGAGCAGTACTTC
CASSTSGGPYEQYF
>TRBV9|.|TRBJ2-5|.
TGTGCCAGCAGCGTAACGAGGGAGGAAGAGGCCCAGTACTTC
CASSVTREEEAQYF
>TRBV6-5|.|TRBJ1-2|few
TGTGCCAGCAGATCAAGCTCCGACTATGGCTACACCTTC
CASRSSSDYGYTF
>TRBV6-5|TRBD2|TRBJ2-3|.
TGTGCCAGCAGTCTATCTTGGGAGGGCCGGGGAGATACGCAGTATTTT
CASSLSWEGRGDTQYF
>TRBV15|TRBD1|TRBJ2-1|.
TGTGCCACCAGCAGAGGGGACAGGGCATCCTACAATGAGCAGTTCTTC
CATSRGDRASYNEQFF
>TRBV7-8|.|TRBJ1-2|few
TGTGCCAGCAGCTTAGCTCCCAGGGATGCGGGCTACACCTTC
CASSLAPRDAGYTF
>TRBV28|.|TRBJ1-2|.
TGTGCCAGCAGTATACCGAACAGGTTCCCATATGGCTACACCTTC
CASSIPNRFPYGYTF
>TRBV12-3/TRBV12-4|TRBD1|TRBJ1-1|.
TGTGCCAGCAGTCAAGGGACAGGGGCCGCTCCCACTGAAGCTTTCTTT
CASSQGTGAAPTEAFF
>TRBV29-1|TRBD1|TRBJ2-7|.
TGCAGCGGCAAGACAGGGGGCAACTCCTACGAGCAGTACTTC
CSGKTGGNSYEQYF
>TRBV6-4|TRBD1|TRBJ2-1|many
TGTGCCAGCAGTGACACCGCCCGACAGGGGTACAATGAGCAGTTCTTC
CASSDTARQGYNEQFF
>TRBV6-6|TRBD2|TRBJ2-1|many
TGTGCCAGCAGTTACGTCAGGCTAGCGGGGGACCATGAGCAGTTCTTC
CASSYVRLAGDHEQFF
>TRBV27|.|TRBJ2-1|.
TGTGCCAGCAGTTTTACCGATCATGAGCAGTTCTTC
CASSFTDHEQFF
>TRBV7-2|.|TRBJ2-1|.
TGTGCCAGCAGCTCTATCGGGGCGGGGGCGCTCAATGAGCAGTTCTTC
CASSSIGAGALNEQFF
>TRBV5-1|.|TRBJ2-1|.
TGCGCCAGCAGCTTGGTGGGCGGGGCCTCCTACAATGAGCAGTTCTTC
CASSLVGGASYNEQFF